This T cell receptor beta chain was retrieved from a study of blood T cell repertoires in COVID-19. Study-level information: Sample material is recorded as cDNA or gDNA derived from T cells, B-cell-depleted T cells, or PBMCs.

Clones were read by immunoSEQ multiplex PCR, and TCRdb kept only the in-frame ones, dropping some. The profile shows a few hundred thousand clones, roughly 88% of them singletons. Germline V gene sequence: CDR1 MNHEY, CDR2 SVGEGT. The CDR3 length is 15 residues. V lost 3 bases and J lost 3, with 15 bases in between. The material sequenced was PBMCs or T cells enriched from blood (not recorded which). This receptor was taken from a woman in her twenties or thirties who had recovered from COVID-19. The genes are TRBV6-2 or TRBV6-3 and TRBJ2-7; no firm D call. The CDR3 DNA sequence: TGTGCCAGCAGTTATCTCCTAGGCCAGAACTACGAGCAGTACTTC. Its protein is CASSYLLGQNYEQYF.